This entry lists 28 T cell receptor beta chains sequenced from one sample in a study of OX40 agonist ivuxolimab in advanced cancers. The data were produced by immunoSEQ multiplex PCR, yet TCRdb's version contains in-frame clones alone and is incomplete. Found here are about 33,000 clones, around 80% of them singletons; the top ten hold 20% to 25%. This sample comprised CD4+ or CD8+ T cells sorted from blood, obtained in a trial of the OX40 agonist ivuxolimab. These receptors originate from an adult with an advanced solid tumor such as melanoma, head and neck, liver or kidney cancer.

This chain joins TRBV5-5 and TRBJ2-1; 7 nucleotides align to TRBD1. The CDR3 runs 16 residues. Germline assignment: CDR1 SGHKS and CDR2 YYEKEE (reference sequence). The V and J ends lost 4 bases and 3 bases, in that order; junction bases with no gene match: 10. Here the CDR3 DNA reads TGTGCCAGCAGCGAAAACCCCGGGACAGTCTACAATGAGCAGTTCTTC. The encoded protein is CASSENPGTVYNEQFF.

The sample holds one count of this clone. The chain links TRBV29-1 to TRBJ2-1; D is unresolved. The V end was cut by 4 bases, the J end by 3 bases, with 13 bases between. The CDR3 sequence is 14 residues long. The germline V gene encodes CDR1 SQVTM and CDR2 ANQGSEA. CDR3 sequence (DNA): TGCAGCGTTGCCAGACGCGGCGTCTACAATGAGCAGTTCTTC. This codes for CSVARRGVYNEQFF.

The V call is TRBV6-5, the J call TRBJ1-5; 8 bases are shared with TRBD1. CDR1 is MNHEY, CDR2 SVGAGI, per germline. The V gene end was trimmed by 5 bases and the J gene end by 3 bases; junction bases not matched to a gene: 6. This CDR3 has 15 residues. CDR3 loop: CASSAGGAYNQPQHF. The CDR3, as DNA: TGTGCCAGCAGTGCAGGGGGCGCTTACAATCAGCCCCAGCATTTT.

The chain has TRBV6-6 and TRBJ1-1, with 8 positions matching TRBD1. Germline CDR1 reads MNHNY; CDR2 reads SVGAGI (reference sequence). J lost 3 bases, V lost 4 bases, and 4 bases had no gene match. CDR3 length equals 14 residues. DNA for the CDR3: TGTGCCAGCAGTTCCAGGGGGCGGGACACTGAAGCTTTCTTT. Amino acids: CASSSRGRDTEAFF.

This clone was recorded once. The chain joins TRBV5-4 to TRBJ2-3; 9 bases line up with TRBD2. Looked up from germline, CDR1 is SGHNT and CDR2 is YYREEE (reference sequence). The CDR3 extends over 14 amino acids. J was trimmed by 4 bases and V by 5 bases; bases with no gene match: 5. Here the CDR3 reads CASSRREGADTQYF. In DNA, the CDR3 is TGTGCCAGCAGTAGGCGGGAGGGGGCAGATACGCAGTATTTT.

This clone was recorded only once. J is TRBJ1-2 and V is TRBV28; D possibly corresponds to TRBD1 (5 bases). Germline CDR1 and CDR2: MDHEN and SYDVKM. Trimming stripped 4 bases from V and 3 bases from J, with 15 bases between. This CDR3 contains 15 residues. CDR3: CASSSSGSGHYGYTF. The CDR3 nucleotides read TGTGCCAGCAGTTCTTCAGGGTCGGGTCACTATGGCTACACCTTC.

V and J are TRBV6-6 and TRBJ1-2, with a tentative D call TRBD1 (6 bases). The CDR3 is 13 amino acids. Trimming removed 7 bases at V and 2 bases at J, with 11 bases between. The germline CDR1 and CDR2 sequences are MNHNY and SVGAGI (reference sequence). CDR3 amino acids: CASNLGQNYGYTF. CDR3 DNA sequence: TGTGCCAGCAACCTAGGACAGAACTATGGCTACACCTTC.

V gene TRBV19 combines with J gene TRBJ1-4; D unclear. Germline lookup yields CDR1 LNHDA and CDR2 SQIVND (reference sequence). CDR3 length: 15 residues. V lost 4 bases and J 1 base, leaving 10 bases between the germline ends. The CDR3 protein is CASSNFLGTNEKLFF. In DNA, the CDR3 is TGTGCCAGTAGTAACTTCCTCGGAACTAATGAAAAACTGTTTTTT.

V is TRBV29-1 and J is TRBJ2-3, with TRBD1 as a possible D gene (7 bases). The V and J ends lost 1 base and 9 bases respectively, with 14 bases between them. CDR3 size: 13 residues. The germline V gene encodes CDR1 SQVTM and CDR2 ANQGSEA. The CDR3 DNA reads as TGCAGCGTTGAAGCAAACTCAGGGGGGACGCAGTATTTT. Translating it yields CSVEANSGGTQYF.

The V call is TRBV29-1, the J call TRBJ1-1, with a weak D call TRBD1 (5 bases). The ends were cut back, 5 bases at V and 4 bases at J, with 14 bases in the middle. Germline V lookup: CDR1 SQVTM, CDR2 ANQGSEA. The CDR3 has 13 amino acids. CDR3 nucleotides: TGCAGCGTTTGGGGCAGGGAGGGCACTGAAGCTTTCTTT. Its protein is CSVWGREGTEAFF.

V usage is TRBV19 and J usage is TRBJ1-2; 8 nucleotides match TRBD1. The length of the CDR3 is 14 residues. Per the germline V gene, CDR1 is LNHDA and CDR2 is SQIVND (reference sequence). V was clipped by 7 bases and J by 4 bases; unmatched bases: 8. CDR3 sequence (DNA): TGTGCCAGTAAGCTTGGCAGGGGGCTCTATGGCTACACCTTC. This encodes CASKLGRGLYGYTF.

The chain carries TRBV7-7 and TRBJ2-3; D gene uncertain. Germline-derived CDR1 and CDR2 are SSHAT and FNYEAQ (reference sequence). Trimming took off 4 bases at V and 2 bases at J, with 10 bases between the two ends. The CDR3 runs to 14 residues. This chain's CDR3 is CASSSQQLTDTQYF. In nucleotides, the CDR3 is TGTGCCAGCAGCTCCCAACAGCTCACAGATACGCAGTATTTT.

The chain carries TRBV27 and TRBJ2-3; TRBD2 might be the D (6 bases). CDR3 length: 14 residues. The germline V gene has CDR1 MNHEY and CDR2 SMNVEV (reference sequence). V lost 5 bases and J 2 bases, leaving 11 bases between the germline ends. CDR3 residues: CASSLGLTTDTQYF. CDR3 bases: TGTGCCAGCAGTCTGGGACTCACCACAGATACGCAGTATTTT.

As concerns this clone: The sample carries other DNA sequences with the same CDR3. The CDR3 is CASSLVAGAADTQYF. The CDR3 DNA is TGTGCCAGCAGCTTAGTAGCGGGAGCAGCAGATACGCAGTATTTT. This chain joins TRBV7-2 and TRBJ2-3, with 9 bases matching TRBD2. Germline loops: CDR1 SGHTA, CDR2 FQGNSA. The CDR3 length is 15 residues. The J segment lost 4 bases and the V segment lost 1 base, leaving 3 bases of the junction unmatched.

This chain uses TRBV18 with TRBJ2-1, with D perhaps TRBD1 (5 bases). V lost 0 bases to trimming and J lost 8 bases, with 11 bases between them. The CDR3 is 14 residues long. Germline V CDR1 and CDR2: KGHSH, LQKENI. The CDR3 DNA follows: TGTGCCAGCTCACCACCCGCGACAGTCCATGAGCAGTTCTTC. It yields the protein CASSPPATVHEQFF.

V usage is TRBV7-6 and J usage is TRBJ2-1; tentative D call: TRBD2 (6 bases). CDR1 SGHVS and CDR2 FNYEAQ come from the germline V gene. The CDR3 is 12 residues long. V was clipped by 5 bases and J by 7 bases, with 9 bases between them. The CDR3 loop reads CASSRDWNEQFF. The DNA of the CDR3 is TGTGCCAGCAGCCGGGACTGGAATGAGCAGTTCTTC.

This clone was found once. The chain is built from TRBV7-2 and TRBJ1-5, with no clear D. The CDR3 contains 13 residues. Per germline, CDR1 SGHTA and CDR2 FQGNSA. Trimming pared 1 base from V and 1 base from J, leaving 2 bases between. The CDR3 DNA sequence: TGTGCCAGCAGCTTAGAGAGCAATCAGCCCCAGCATTTT. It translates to CASSLESNQPQHF.

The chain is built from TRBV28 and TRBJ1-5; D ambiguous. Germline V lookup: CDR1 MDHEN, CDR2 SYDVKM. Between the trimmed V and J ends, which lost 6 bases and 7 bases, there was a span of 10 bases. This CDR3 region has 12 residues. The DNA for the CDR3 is TGTGCCAGCAGCCTAAGCGGGCAGCCCCAGCATTTT. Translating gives CASSLSGQPQHF.

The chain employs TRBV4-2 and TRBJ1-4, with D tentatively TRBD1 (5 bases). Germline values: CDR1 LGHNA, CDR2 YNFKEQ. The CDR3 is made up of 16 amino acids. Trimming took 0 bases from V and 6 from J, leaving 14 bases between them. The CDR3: CASSQDGTGRYEKLFF. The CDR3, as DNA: TGTGCCAGCAGCCAAGACGGAACGGGACGATATGAAAAACTGTTTTTT.

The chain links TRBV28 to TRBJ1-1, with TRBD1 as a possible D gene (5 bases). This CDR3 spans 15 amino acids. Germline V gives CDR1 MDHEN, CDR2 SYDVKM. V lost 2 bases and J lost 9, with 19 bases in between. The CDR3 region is CASSLRNPGVLKAFF. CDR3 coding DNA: TGTGCCAGCAGTTTAAGGAACCCGGGGGTATTAAAAGCTTTCTTT.

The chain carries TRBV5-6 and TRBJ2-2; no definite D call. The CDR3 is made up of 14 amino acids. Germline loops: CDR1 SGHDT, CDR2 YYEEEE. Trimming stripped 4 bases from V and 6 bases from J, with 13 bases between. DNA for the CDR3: TGTGCCAGCAGCCCTATCTCGAGACCCGGGGAGCTGTTTTTT. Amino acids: CASSPISRPGELFF.

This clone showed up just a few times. The CDR3 DNA reads as TGCGCCAGCAGCCAAGAAGGGCCTAGCGGGGGGACAGATACGCAGTATTTT. Amino acid sequence: CASSQEGPSGGTDTQYF. The rearrangement uses TRBV4-3 and TRBJ2-3; 11 nucleotides match TRBD2. Per the germline V gene, CDR1 is LGHNA and CDR2 is YSLEER. V shed 0 bases and J 3 bases; nucleotides not matched to a gene: 5. The CDR3 has 17 amino acids.

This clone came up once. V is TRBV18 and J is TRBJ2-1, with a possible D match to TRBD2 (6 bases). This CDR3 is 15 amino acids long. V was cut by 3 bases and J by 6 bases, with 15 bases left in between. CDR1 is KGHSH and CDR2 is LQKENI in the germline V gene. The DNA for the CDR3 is TGTGCCAGCTCACCCAGGACGGGAGTTTCCAATGAGCAGTTCTTC. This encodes CASSPRTGVSNEQFF.

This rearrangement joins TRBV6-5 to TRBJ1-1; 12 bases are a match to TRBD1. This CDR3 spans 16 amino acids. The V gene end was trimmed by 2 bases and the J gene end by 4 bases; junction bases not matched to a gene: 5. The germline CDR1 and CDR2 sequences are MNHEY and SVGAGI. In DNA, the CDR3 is TGTGCCAGCAGTTACGGGACAGGGGGCGCAGGCACTGAAGCTTTCTTT. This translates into CASSYGTGGAGTEAFF.

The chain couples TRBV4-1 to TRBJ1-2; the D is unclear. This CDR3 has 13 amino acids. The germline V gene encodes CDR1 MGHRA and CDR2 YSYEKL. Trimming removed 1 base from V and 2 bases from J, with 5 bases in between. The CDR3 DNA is TGCGCCAGCAGCCAAGCAGTAAACTATGGCTACACCTTC. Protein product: CASSQAVNYGYTF.

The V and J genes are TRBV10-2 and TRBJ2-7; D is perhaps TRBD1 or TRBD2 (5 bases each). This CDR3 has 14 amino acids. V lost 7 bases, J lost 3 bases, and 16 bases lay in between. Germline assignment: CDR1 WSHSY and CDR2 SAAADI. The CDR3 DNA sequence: TGCGCCAGCACGACCGGGGCAGGCAACTACGAGCAGTACTTC. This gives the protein CASTTGAGNYEQYF.

Here the CDR3 DNA reads TGTGCCAGCAGTTTCAAAGGGAACACCGGGGAGCTGTTTTTT. This translates into CASSFKGNTGELFF. V is TRBV28 and J is TRBJ2-2; D is undetermined. The CDR3 loop spans 14 amino acids. Germline CDR1 MDHEN, CDR2 SYDVKM. V dropped 3 bases and J dropped 1 base, with 6 bases sitting between them. Full variable domain (remainder filled in from reference TRBV28 and TRBJ2-2): DVKVTQSSRYLVKRTGEKVFLECVQDMDHENMFWYRQDPGLGLRLIYFSYDVKMKEKGDIPEGYSVSREKKERFSLILESASTNQTSMYLCASSFKGNTGELFFGEGSRLTVL.

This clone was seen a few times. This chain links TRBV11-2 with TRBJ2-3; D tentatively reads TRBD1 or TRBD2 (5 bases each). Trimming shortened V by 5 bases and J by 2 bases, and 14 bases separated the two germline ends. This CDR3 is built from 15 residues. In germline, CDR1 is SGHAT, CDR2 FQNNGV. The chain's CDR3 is CASSPPGPYTDTQYF. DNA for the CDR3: TGTGCCAGCAGCCCACCGGGGCCGTACACAGATACGCAGTATTTT.